This TCR beta chain was sequenced during a study of T cells in Graves' hyperthyroidism and ophthalmopathy. Study conclusions and caveats: A model of 13 V-J features distinguished ophthalmopathy from stable hyperthyroidism.

The CDR3 has 15 amino acids. Per germline, CDR1 DFQATT and CDR2 SNEGSKA (reference sequence). Trimming removed 1 base at V and 3 bases at J, with 13 bases between. Amplification targeted TCR beta CDR3 regions from RNA transcripts. Using the HTBI primer set, a first-round RT-PCR was run on the TCR CDR3. TCRdb recomputed calls from the multiplex PCR reads with MiXCR, one row per CDR3 protein. The sample shows under 400,000 distinct CDR3 sequences, around a sixth of them seen only once. About this clonotype itself: Its target is unknown.

The study defined stable Graves' hyperthyroidism as no ophthalmopathy progression within 18 months. Not enrolled were patients with uncontrolled infection, other autoimmune disease, pregnancy or lactation. Out of more than 8 ml of fresh peripheral blood came the PBMCs. The V and J genes are TRBV20-1 and TRBJ1-3; perhaps TRBD1 as D (5 bases). This TCR derives from a woman aged 45-60 years with Graves' hyperthyroidism. Sequencing was done on a sample of blood. CDR3 DNA sequence: TGCAGTGCTAGAGCAGGGATCGTATTTGGAAACACCATATATTTT. As protein: CSARAGIVFGNTIYF.